The present T cell receptor (beta chain) was sequenced within a study of T-cell memory formation after mild COVID-19. Study-level information: Largely donor-specific TCR clusters were found.

Using constant-segment primers, 5'RACE produced TCR alpha and TCR beta cDNA libraries carrying sample barcodes and UMIs. TCRdb reprocessed the 5' RACE reads with MiXCR, giving one entry per CDR3 protein. The data hold over 150,000 distinct CDR3 sequences, with over 10% observed a single time. Study-level results: Clones that got smaller from day 15 to 85 had even CD4/CD8, while clones growing later tipped toward CD4+. Pre-infection memory held some responding clones, suggesting pre-existing cross-reactive T cells responded.

Trimming shortened V by 8 bases and J by 5 bases, and 5 bases separated the two germline ends. There are 10 residues in the CDR3. Germline V gene lookup returns CDR1 SEHNR and CDR2 FQNEAQ (reference sequence). About this clonotype: Its specificity is unknown.

This chain joins TRBV7-9 and TRBJ2-3; unclear D gene. This sequence was found in a man younger than 35 who had mild COVID-19 (a few samples of this study predate the infection). Cell type and time point are not known. The sequencing sample was made of PBMCs or a T cell subset sorted from them (not recorded which). The CDR3 here is CASGGDTQYF. The CDR3 coding sequence is TGTGCCAGCGGTGGAGATACGCAGTATTTT.